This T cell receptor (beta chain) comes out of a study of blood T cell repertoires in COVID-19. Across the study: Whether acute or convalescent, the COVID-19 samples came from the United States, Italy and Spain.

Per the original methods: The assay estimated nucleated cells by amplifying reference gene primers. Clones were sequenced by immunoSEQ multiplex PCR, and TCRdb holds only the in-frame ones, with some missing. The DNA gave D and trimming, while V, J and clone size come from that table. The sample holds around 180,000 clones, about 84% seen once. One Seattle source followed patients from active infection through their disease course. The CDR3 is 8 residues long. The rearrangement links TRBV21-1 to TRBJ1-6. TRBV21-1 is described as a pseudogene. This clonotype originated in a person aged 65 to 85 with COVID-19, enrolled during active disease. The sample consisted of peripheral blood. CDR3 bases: TGTGCCTCCCTGTCCCTCCACTTT. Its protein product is CASLSLHF.